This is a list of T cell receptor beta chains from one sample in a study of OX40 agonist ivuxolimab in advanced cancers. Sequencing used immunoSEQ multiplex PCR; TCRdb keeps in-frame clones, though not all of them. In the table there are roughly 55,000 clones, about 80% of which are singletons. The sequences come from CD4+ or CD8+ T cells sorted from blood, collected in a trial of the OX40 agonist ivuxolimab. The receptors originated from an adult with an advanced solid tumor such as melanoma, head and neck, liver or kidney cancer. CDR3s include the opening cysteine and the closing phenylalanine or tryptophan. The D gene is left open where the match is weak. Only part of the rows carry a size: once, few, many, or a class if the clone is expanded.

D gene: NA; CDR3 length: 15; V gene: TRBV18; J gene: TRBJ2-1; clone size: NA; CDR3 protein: CASSPREEIYNEQFF; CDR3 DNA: TGTGCCAGCTCACCACGGGAGGAAATATACAATGAGCAGTTCTTC
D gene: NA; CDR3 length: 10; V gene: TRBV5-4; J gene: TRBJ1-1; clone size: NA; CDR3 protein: CASSLWDLTF; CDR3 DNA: TGTGCCAGCAGCTTATGGGACCTCACTTTT
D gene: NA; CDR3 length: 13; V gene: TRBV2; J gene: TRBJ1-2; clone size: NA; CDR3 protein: CASSERIPSVYTF; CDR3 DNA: TGTGCCAGCAGTGAGAGAATACCTTCCGTCTACACCTTC
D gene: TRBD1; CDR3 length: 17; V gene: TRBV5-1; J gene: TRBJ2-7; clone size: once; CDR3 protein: CASSLGVRQGISYEQYF; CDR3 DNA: TGCGCCAGCAGCTTGGGCGTGCGACAGGGGATCTCCTACGAGCAGTACTTC
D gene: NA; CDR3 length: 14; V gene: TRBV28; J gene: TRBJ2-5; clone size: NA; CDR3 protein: CASRGPGEVETQYF; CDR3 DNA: TGTGCCAGCAGAGGTCCGGGGGAGGTGGAGACCCAGTACTTC
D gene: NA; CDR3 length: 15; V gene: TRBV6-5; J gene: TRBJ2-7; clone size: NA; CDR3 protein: CASSVGATATYEQYF; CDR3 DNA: TGTGCCAGCTCGGTAGGGGCGACCGCGACCTACGAGCAGTACTTC
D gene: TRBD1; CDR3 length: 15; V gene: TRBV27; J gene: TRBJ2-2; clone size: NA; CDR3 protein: CASSFGDRVIGELFF; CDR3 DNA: TGTGCCAGCAGTTTTGGAGACAGGGTAATCGGGGAGCTGTTTTTT
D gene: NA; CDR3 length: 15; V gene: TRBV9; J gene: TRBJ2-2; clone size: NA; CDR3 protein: CASSTTGANTGELFF; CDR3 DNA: TGTGCCAGCAGCACTACGGGGGCGAACACCGGGGAGCTGTTTTTT
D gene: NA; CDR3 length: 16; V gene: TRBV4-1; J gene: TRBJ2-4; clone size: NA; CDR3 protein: CASSQGIGEGKNIQYF; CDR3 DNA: TGCGCCAGCAGCCAAGGAATCGGGGAAGGCAAAAACATTCAGTACTTC
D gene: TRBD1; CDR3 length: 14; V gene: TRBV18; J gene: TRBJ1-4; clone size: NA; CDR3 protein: CASSPGTVNEKLFF; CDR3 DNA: TGTGCCAGCTCACCCGGGACAGTGAATGAAAAACTGTTTTTT
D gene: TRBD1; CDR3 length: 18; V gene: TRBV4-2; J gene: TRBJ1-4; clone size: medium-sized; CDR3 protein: CASSQEPTGERVDEKLFF; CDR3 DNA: TGTGCCAGCAGCCAAGAGCCCACAGGGGAGCGGGTGGATGAAAAACTGTTTTTT
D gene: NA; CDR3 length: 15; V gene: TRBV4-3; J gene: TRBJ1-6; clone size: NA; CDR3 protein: CASSQEVFVNSPLHF; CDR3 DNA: TGCGCCAGCAGCCAAGAGGTCTTTGTCAATTCACCCCTCCACTTT
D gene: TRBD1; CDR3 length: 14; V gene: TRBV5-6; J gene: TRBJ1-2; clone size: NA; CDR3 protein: CASSLAGQNYGYTF; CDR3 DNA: TGTGCCAGCAGCTTGGCGGGACAGAACTATGGCTACACCTTC
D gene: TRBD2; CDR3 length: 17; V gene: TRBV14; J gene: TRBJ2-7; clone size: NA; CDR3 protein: CASSHGTSGLLWYEQYF; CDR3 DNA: TGTGCCAGCAGCCATGGGACTAGCGGGCTTCTATGGTACGAGCAGTACTTC
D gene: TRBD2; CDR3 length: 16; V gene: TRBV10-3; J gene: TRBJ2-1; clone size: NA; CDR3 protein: CAILGERGGRGNEQFF; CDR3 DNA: TGTGCCATCCTTGGTGAGCGGGGCGGCCGAGGCAATGAGCAGTTCTTC
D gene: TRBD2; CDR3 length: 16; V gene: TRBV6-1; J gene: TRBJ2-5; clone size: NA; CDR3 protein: CASSARLAGGGETQYF; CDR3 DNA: TGTGCCAGCAGTGCCCGACTAGCGGGGGGGGGCGAGACCCAGTACTTC
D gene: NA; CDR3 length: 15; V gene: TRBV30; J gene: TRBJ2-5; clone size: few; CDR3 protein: CAWGKGWGGQETQYF; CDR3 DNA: TGTGCCTGGGGGAAGGGCTGGGGCGGTCAGGAGACCCAGTACTTC
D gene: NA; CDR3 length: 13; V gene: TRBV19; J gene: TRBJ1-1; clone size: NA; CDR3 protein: CASNPRTSTEAFF; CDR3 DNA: TGTGCCAGTAACCCTCGGACGAGCACTGAAGCTTTCTTT
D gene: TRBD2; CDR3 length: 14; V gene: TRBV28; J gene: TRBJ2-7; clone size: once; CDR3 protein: CASSLRSGGNEQYF; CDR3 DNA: TGTGCCAGCAGTTTAAGGTCCGGGGGGAACGAGCAGTACTTC
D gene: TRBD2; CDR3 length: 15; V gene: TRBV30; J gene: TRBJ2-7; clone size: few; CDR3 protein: CAWSGDGGSSYEQYF; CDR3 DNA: TGTGCCTGGAGTGGCGACGGGGGGAGCTCCTACGAGCAGTACTTC
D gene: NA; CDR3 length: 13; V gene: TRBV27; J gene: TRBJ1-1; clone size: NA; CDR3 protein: CASSYQGTTEAFF; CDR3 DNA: TGTGCCAGCAGTTACCAGGGGACCACTGAAGCTTTCTTT
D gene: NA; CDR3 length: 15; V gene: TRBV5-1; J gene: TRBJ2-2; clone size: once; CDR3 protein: CASSLGQGSAGELFF; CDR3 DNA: TGCGCCAGCAGCTTGGGGCAGGGTTCGGCCGGGGAGCTGTTTTTT
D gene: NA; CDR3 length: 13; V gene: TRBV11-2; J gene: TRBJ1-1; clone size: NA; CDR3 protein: CASSLDGNTEAFF; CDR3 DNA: TGTGCCAGCAGCTTAGACGGGAACACTGAAGCTTTCTTT
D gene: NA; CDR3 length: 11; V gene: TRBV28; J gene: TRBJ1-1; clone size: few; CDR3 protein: CASFTIGGAFF; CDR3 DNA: TGTGCCAGCTTTACTATAGGAGGAGCTTTCTTT
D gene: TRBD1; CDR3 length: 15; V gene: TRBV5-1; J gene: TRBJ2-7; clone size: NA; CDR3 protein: CASSTPGQTPYEQYF; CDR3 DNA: TGCGCCAGCAGCACGCCGGGACAGACCCCCTACGAGCAGTACTTC
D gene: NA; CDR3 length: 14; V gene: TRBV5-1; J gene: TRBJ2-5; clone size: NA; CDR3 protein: CASSLITREETQYF; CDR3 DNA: TGCGCCAGCAGCTTGATTACCAGGGAAGAGACCCAGTACTTC
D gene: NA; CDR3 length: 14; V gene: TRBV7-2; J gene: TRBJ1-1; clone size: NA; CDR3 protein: CASSLDGGITEAFF; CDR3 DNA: TGTGCCAGCAGCTTAGATGGGGGTATCACTGAAGCTTTCTTT
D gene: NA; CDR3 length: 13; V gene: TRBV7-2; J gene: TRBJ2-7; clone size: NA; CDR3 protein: CASTRPPSYEQYF; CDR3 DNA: TGTGCCAGCACCCGTCCCCCCTCCTACGAGCAGTACTTC
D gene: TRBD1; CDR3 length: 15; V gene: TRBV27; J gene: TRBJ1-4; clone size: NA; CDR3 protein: CASRKGTVGNEKLFF; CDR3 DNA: TGTGCCAGCAGGAAAGGGACAGTGGGTAATGAAAAACTGTTTTTT
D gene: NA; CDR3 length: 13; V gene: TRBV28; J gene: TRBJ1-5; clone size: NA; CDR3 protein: CASSGPPVQPQHF; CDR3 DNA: TGTGCCAGCAGTGGGCCACCAGTTCAGCCCCAGCATTTT
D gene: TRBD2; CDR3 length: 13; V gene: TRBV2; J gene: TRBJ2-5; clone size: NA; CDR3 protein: CASRGSSGETQYF; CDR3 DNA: TGTGCCAGCAGAGGCTCTAGCGGGGAGACCCAGTACTTC
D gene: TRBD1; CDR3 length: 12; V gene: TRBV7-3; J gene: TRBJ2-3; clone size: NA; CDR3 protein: CASRGPTGASGF; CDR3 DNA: TGTGCCAGCAGGGGCCCGACAGGGGCCAGTGGTTTC
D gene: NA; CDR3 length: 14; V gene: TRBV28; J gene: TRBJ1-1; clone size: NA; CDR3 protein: CASSSWFGETEAFF; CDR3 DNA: TGTGCCAGCAGTTCCTGGTTCGGTGAGACTGAAGCTTTCTTT
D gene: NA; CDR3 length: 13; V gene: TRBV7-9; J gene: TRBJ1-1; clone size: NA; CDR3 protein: CASSLVDNTEAFF; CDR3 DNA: TGTGCCAGCAGCTTAGTGGATAACACTGAAGCTTTCTTT
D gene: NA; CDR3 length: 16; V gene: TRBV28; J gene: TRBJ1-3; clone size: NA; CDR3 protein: CASSPPLGVSGNTIYF; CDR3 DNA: TGTGCCAGCAGTCCCCCTTTGGGGGTTAGTGGAAACACCATATATTTT
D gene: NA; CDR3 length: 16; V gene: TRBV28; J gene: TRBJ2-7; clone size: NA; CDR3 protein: CASSSLWTLGSYEQYF; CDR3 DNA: TGTGCCAGCAGTTCACTATGGACTCTGGGCTCCTACGAGCAGTACTTC
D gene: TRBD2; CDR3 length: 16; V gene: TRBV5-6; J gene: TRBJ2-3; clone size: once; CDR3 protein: CASSLGLAGLADTQYF; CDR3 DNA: TGTGCCAGCAGCTTGGGGCTAGCGGGGTTAGCAGATACGCAGTATTTT
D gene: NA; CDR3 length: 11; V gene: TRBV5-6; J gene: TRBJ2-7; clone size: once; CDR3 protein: CASSLEGEQYF; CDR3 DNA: TGTGCCAGCAGCTTGGAGGGCGAGCAGTACTTC
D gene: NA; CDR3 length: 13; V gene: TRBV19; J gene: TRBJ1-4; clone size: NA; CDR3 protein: CASSRGGNEKLFF; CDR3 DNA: TGTGCCAGTAGCCGGGGGGGCAACGAAAAACTGTTTTTT
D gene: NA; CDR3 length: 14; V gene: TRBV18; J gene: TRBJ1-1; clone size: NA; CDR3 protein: CASSEISRNTEAFF; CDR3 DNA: TGTGCCAGCTCGGAGATCTCGAGGAACACTGAAGCTTTCTTT
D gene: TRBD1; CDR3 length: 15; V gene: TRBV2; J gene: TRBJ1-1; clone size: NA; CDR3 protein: CASSLRGQGNTEAFF; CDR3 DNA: TGTGCCAGCAGCCTCAGGGGGCAAGGGAACACTGAAGCTTTCTTT
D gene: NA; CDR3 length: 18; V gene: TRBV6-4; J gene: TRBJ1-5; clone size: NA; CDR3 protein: CASSDEGLAGSGNQPQHF; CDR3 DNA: TGTGCCAGCAGTGACGAGGGTTTGGCTGGGAGCGGCAATCAGCCCCAGCATTTT
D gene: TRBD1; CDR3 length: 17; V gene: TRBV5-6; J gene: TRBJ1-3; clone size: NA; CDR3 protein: CASSRDRTGLSGNTIYF; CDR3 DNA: TGTGCCAGCAGCCGAGATAGGACAGGGCTTTCCGGAAACACCATATATTTT
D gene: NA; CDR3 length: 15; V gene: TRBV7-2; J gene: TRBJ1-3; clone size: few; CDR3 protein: CASSPVGTSGNTIYF; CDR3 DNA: TGTGCCAGCAGCCCAGTGGGGACCTCTGGAAACACCATATATTTT
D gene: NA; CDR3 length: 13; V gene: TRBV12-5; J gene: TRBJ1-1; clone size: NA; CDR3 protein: CASGLDRYTEAFF; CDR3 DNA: TGTGCTAGTGGTTTGGACCGGTACACTGAAGCTTTCTTT
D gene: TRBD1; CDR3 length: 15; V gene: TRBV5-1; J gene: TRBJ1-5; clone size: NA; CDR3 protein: CASRLGQGQGQPQHF; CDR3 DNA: TGCGCCAGCAGGTTAGGACAGGGTCAGGGACAGCCCCAGCATTTT
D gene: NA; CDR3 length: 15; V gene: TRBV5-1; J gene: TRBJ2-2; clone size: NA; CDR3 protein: CASSLQGPHTGELFF; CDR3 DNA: TGCGCCAGCAGCTTACAGGGTCCGCACACCGGGGAGCTGTTTTTT
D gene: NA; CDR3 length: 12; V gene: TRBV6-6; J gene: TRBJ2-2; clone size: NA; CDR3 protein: CASSYSAGELFF; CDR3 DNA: TGTGCCAGCAGTTACTCGGCCGGGGAGCTGTTTTTT
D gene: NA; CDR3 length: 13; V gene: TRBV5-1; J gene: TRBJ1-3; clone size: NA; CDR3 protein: CASSFDSGNTIYF; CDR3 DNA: TGCGCCAGCAGCTTCGACTCTGGAAACACCATATATTTT
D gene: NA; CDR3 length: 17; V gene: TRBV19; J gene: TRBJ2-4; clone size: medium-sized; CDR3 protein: CASSIDRGKGAKNIQYF; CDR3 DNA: TGTGCCAGTAGTATAGATCGGGGGAAAGGGGCCAAAAACATTCAGTACTTC
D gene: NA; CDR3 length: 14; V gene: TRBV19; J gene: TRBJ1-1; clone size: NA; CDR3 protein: CASSSGLMNTEAFF; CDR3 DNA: TGTGCCAGTAGCTCGGGACTCATGAACACTGAAGCTTTCTTT
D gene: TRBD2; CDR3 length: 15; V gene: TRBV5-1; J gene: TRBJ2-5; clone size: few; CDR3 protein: CASSPGLTSGETQYF; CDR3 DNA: TGCGCCAGCAGCCCGGGACTTACTAGCGGGGAGACCCAGTACTTC